The 14 T cell receptor beta chains reported below all come from one sample, sequenced in a study of cytomegalovirus exposure and HLA in healthy donors. Vbeta (60) and Jbeta (13) primers were used in the PCR. Produced via immunoSEQ multiplex PCR; TCRdb's table is partial and in-frame only. The repertoire holds some 150,000 clones, about three quarters seen once, with under 2% in the top ten. Sequencing was carried out using PBMCs. These receptors were taken from a female donor in good health and CMV-seronegative.

V and J are TRBV5-1 and TRBJ1-6; 9 nucleotides align to TRBD1. The V gene's germline CDR1 is SGHRS and CDR2 YFSETQ. The V segment lost 3 bases and the J segment 8 bases; nucleotides outside the gene matches: 6. This CDR3 comprises 15 residues. Here the CDR3 DNA reads TGCGCCAGCAGCTCTAGGACAGGGGTAGATTCACCCCTCCACTTT. Amino acids: CASSSRTGVDSPLHF.

The J gene is TRBJ2-3, the V gene TRBV2; tentative D call: TRBD2 (7 bases). V lost 7 bases to trimming and J lost 1 base, with 15 bases between them. Per the germline V gene, CDR1 is SNHLY and CDR2 is FYNNEI. The CDR3 loop spans 15 amino acids. The CDR3 loop is CASNWGLAGTDTQYF. In nucleotides, the CDR3 is TGTGCCAGCAACTGGGGGCTAGCGGGCACAGATACGCAGTATTTT.

The chain combines TRBV5-1 with TRBJ2-7, with D perhaps matching TRBD1 (5 bases). The CDR3 has 13 amino acids. Germline CDR1 SGHRS, CDR2 YFSETQ. The V end lost 4 bases, the J end lost 2 bases, and 10 bases lay between the germline ends. Here the CDR3 DNA reads TGCGCCAGCAGCCCGACAGTTCCCTACGAGCAGTACTTC. Encoded protein: CASSPTVPYEQYF.

This clone was seen only a few times. The chain couples TRBV6-1 to TRBJ2-3; 7 bases match TRBD1. From germline, CDR1 is MNHNS and CDR2 SASEGT. Trimming at V came to 5 bases and at J to 2 bases, leaving 4 bases not matched to a gene. The CDR3 consists of 14 residues. Here the CDR3 reads CASSWDSPTDTQYF. The CDR3 coding sequence is TGTGCCAGCAGTTGGGACAGCCCCACAGATACGCAGTATTTT.

The J gene is TRBJ1-2, the V gene TRBV6-5; a possible D gene is TRBD1 (6 bases). CDR1 MNHEY and CDR2 SVGAGI come from the germline V gene. V was clipped by 2 bases and J by 6 bases, with 13 bases between them. The CDR3 is made up of 14 amino acids. The CDR3 DNA reads as TGTGCCAGCAGTTACACCGGGACAAGGCATGGCTACACCTTC. Translated, it gives CASSYTGTRHGYTF.

The V call is TRBV28, the J call TRBJ1-4, with 7 bases matching TRBD1. CDR3 size: 13 residues. V trimming: 6 bases; J trimming: 6 bases; junction bases outside the gene matches: 4. Germline CDR1 MDHEN, CDR2 SYDVKM. The CDR3 loop reads CASRRDSDEKLFF. The DNA of the CDR3 is TGTGCCAGCAGAAGGGACAGCGATGAAAAACTGTTTTTT.

The J gene is TRBJ1-1, the V gene TRBV28, with TRBD1 matching over 11 bases. The V and J ends lost 7 bases and 1 base, in that order; junction bases with no gene match: 5. Germline V gene sequence: CDR1 MDHEN, CDR2 SYDVKM. CDR3 length: 15 residues. CDR3 sequence reads: CASKGTGGWNTEAFF. The CDR3 bases are TGTGCCAGCAAAGGGACAGGGGGATGGAACACTGAAGCTTTCTTT. Using reference TRBV28 and TRBJ1-1 for the parts outside the CDR3, the full variable domain is DVKVTQSSRYLVKRTGEKVFLECVQDMDHENMFWYRQDPGLGLRLIYFSYDVKMKEKGDIPEGYSVSREKKERFSLILESASTNQTSMYLCASKGTGGWNTEAFFGQGTRLTVV.

This clone was detected only a few times. The chain recombines TRBV4-1 with TRBJ1-1; D possibly corresponds to TRBD1 (6 bases). Germline loops: CDR1 MGHRA, CDR2 YSYEKL. Between the trimmed V and J ends, which lost 1 base and 1 base, there was a span of 13 bases. CDR3 length equals 16 residues. The CDR3, as DNA: TGCGCCAGCAGCCAAGGACGCGGGGGCCGGAACACTGAAGCTTTCTTT. Translation gives CASSQGRGGRNTEAFF.

The chain has TRBV2 and TRBJ1-1; D is perhaps TRBD1 (6 bases). Germline assignment: CDR1 SNHLY and CDR2 FYNNEI. The V gene lost 11 bases and the J gene lost 6 bases, with 13 bases spanning the gap. The CDR3 runs 11 residues. CDR3 region: CAGQILSEAFF. CDR3 nucleotide sequence: TGTGCCGGACAGATCCTATCTGAAGCTTTCTTT.

This chain uses TRBV10-1 with TRBJ2-5; 9 nucleotides align to TRBD1. The J call is doubtful: the DNA matches TRBJ2-7 better. This CDR3 has 17 amino acids. Looked up from germline, CDR1 is WNHNN and CDR2 is SYGVQD (reference sequence). This CDR3 reads CASSESTMLGTGLEQYF. The DNA for the CDR3 is TGCGCCAGCAGTGAGTCAACGATGTTGGGGACAGGGCTCGAGCAGTACTTC.

V is TRBV7-9 and J is TRBJ2-3; 10 bases are shared with TRBD1. Per the germline V gene, CDR1 is SEHNR and CDR2 is FQNEAQ (reference sequence). Unmatched junction bases numbered 7, after V lost 1 base and J lost 3 bases. The CDR3 is 17 residues long. The CDR3 sequence is CASSLDPGQGSTDTQYF. The CDR3 nucleotides read TGTGCCAGCAGCTTAGATCCGGGACAGGGGTCGACAGATACGCAGTATTTT. The full variable domain, its missing parts supplied by reference TRBV7-9 and TRBJ2-3, is DTGVSQNPRHKITKRGQNVTFRCDPISEHNRLYWYRQTLGQGPEFLTYFQNEAQLEKSRLLSDRFSAERPKGSFSTLEIQRTEQGDSAMYLCASSLDPGQGSTDTQYFGPGTRLTVL.

This clone appeared a few times. The chain combines TRBV6-6 with TRBJ2-7, with D perhaps TRBD1 (6 bases). Germline values: CDR1 MNHNY, CDR2 SVGAGI (reference sequence). CDR3 length equals 13 residues. V was cut by 2 bases and J by 5 bases, with 10 bases left in between. In DNA, the CDR3 is TGTGCCAGCAGTTACGTTGGGGGCCACGAGCAGTACTTC. Translation: CASSYVGGHEQYF.

The V and J genes are TRBV5-6 and TRBJ2-7; no clear D gene. Trimming took 0 bases from V and 2 from J, leaving 12 bases between them. The germline V gene has CDR1 SGHDT and CDR2 YYEEEE. This CDR3 has 15 residues. Written as DNA, the CDR3 is TGTGCCAGCAGCTTGGAACCAGGTGGTACCTACGAGCAGTACTTC. Protein sequence: CASSLEPGGTYEQYF.

The V and J genes are TRBV5-6 and TRBJ2-3; 9 nucleotides match TRBD2. This CDR3 region has 15 residues. J lost 7 bases, V lost 2 bases, and 8 bases had no gene match. CDR1 and CDR2 (germline): SGHDT, YYEEEE. As DNA, the CDR3 is TGTGCCAGCAGCTTCCTAGCGGGAACCCCAAATACGCAGTATTTT. Translated, it gives CASSFLAGTPNTQYF.